A selection of T cell receptor beta chains follows, all from one sample in a study of identical twins. MiXCR was run by TCRdb on the 5' RACE reads, yielding one entry per CDR3 protein. The repertoire consists of about 530,000 distinct CDR3 sequences, with about a fifth occurring once and the leading ten covering about 0.5%. This sample was shared with a second study, whose subject was yellow fever vaccine responses in identical twins.

Sample: CD4+ T cells sorted from blood. The receptors were sampled from a woman between 18 and 29 years old in good health. Both conserved end residues are part of each CDR3. A D gene is named only where the DNA matches it firmly. Some rows have no size entry. The others give once, few or many, or a class for an expanded clone.

size,J,D,V,DNA,CDR3
-,TRBJ2-2,-,TRBV20-1,TGCAGTGCTAGAGATCGCAAGGCCTTGGGGAACACCGGGGAGCTGTTTTTT,CSARDRKALGNTGELFF
few,TRBJ2-3,-,TRBV6-5,TGTGCCAGCAGTTCTCCGACGAGCCCACGCACAGATACGCAGTATTTT,CASSSPTSPRTDTQYF
-,TRBJ2-5,TRBD1,TRBV11-2,TGTGCCAGCAGCTTCGGACAGGGGATAGAGACCCAGTACTTC,CASSFGQGIETQYF
few,TRBJ2-6,-,TRBV6-1,TGTGCCAGCACATTCAAGACAGCATTCGCGAATCTTGGGGCCAACGTCCTGACTTTC,CASTFKTAFANLGANVLTF
-,TRBJ1-4,-,TRBV6-2/TRBV6-3,TGTGCCAGCAGCAGTCACCCGCACGGGGAAAAACTGTTTTTT,CASSSHPHGEKLFF
-,TRBJ2-3,-,TRBV5-1,TGCGCCAGCAGCACAGGGGGGGGGACAGATACGCAGTATTTT,CASSTGGGTDTQYF
-,TRBJ2-1,TRBD2,TRBV20-1,TGCAGTGCCAGAACCGGGACTAGCGGGGGGGTGCGTTATGAGCAGTTCTTC,CSARTGTSGGVRYEQFF
few,TRBJ2-3,TRBD2,TRBV12-3/TRBV12-4,TGTGCCAGCAGGTCGGGGGGGGCGCGCGACACAGATACGCAGTATTTT,CASRSGGARDTDTQYF
-,TRBJ1-4,-,TRBV16,TGTGCCAGCAGCTCAGGACAGTTGGAAAAACTGTTTTTT,CASSSGQLEKLFF
many,TRBJ1-6,-,TRBV7-2,TGTGCCAGCAGAAACCGGGGGGGTAGGGCGGCTAATTCACCCCTCCACTTT,CASRNRGGRAANSPLHF
-,TRBJ1-2,TRBD1,TRBV7-2,TGTGCCAGCAGCTTACGGGGACAGGGTGTCGGTGGCTACACCTTC,CASSLRGQGVGGYTF
few,TRBJ2-1,TRBD2,TRBV12-3/TRBV12-4,TGTGCCAGCAGTTTAAGGGGACTAGCGGGAGATAATGAGCAGTTCTTC,CASSLRGLAGDNEQFF
-,TRBJ2-1,TRBD2,TRBV7-9,TGTGCCAGCAGCTTTACTAGCGGGGGCAATGAGCAGTTCTTC,CASSFTSGGNEQFF
-,TRBJ2-7,TRBD2,TRBV27,TGTGCCAGCAGTAACCCTCGAGGGCTAGCGGGAGTTTTCGAGCAGTATTTC,CASSNPRGLAGVFEQYF
few,TRBJ1-5,-,TRBV9,TGTGCCAGCAGCGTAGTCGAGGAGGGGCAGCCCCAGCATTTT,CASSVVEEGQPQHF
-,TRBJ2-3,-,TRBV12-3/TRBV12-4,TGTGCCAGCAGTTTTGGGCGGGCCTTACTCCCCACAGATACGCAGTATTTT,CASSFGRALLPTDTQYF
few,TRBJ1-3,TRBD1,TRBV3-1,TGTGCCAGCAGCGAGAGCCGACAGGGAGGAAACACCATATATTTT,CASSESRQGGNTIYF
-,TRBJ2-7,-,TRBV28,TGTGCCAGCAGTAAGTACCGGGACAAGCGATACGAGCAGTACTTC,CASSKYRDKRYEQYF
-,TRBJ2-1,TRBD2,TRBV15,TGTGCCACCAGCAGGCTTACTAGCGGGGGGTGGGTCTTC,CATSRLTSGGWVF
-,TRBJ1-1,-,TRBV11-2,TGTGCCAGCAGCTCCCCTCTGGAAGGGAACACTGAAGCTTTCTTT,CASSSPLEGNTEAFF
-,TRBJ2-2,-,TRBV28,TGTGCCAGCAGTTTAGATCTCCCTGGCGGGGAGCTGTTTTTT,CASSLDLPGGELFF
few,TRBJ2-3,-,TRBV28,TGTGCCAGCAGCTCCCCCTCTCCTGGCGGCCATACGCAGTATTTT,CASSSPSPGGHTQYF
few,TRBJ1-1,-,TRBV20-1,TGCAGTGGAGGCCACACTGAAGCTTTCTTT,CSGGHTEAFF
few,TRBJ2-3,TRBD2,TRBV7-6,TGTGCCAGCAGTCGGAGCGGGGGGCGGGTCCCCACAGATACGCAGTATTTT,CASSRSGGRVPTDTQYF
few,TRBJ2-1,TRBD2,TRBV2,TGTGCCAGCAGTGAAGTAGCGGGGACTGGCCCTGTGAATGAGCAGTTCTTC,CASSEVAGTGPVNEQFF
-,TRBJ2-1,TRBD2,TRBV24-1,TGTGCCACCAGTGATTTGGCTAGCGGGAATGGGGATGAGCAGTTCTTC,CATSDLASGNGDEQFF
once,TRBJ2-7,TRBD1,TRBV20-1,TGCAGTGCTTACAGGGGCCTCTCTTACGAGCAGTACTTC,CSAYRGLSYEQYF
few,TRBJ2-1,TRBD2,TRBV3-1,TGTGCCAGCAGCCTCGGACTAGCGGGGGGCCTAGTCTACAATGAGCAGTTCTTC,CASSLGLAGGLVYNEQFF
few,TRBJ2-2,TRBD1,TRBV29-1,TGCAGCGTTGTCCCCGGACAGGCGAACACCGGGGAGCTGTTTTTT,CSVVPGQANTGELFF
few,TRBJ2-3,-,TRBV5-1,TGCGCCAGCAGCTCGGGGGCGGCGGGAAGTGGGACAGATACGCAGTATTTT,CASSSGAAGSGTDTQYF
-,TRBJ2-4,TRBD1,TRBV5-1,TGCGCCAGCAGCTTGGGACAGGGGAACGGTGGAGACATTCAGTACTTC,CASSLGQGNGGDIQYF
few,TRBJ2-7,TRBD2,TRBV28,TGTGCCAGCAGCTCACGAAAGACTAGCCTCGAGCAGTACTTC,CASSSRKTSLEQYF
-,TRBJ1-1,-,TRBV29-1,TGCAGCGTTGAGACCGACGGGAACACTGAAGCTTTCTTT,CSVETDGNTEAFF
-,TRBJ2-7,-,TRBV7-3,TGTGCCAGCAGCTTAGGCTTTAGCTCCTACGAGCAGTACTTC,CASSLGFSSYEQYF
many,TRBJ2-3,TRBD2,TRBV28,TGTGCCAGCAGTCGGAGCGGGAGGGCCGGCACAGATACGCAGTATTTT,CASSRSGRAGTDTQYF
-,TRBJ1-1,-,TRBV12-3/TRBV12-4,TGTGCCAGCACCAAGGGACCCTTAGGGGGCACTGAAGCTTTCTTT,CASTKGPLGGTEAFF
few,TRBJ2-7,-,TRBV4-1,TGCGCCAGCAGCCAAGGACGGGGGCAGTACTTC,CASSQGRGQYF
few,TRBJ1-2,TRBD1,TRBV12-5,TGTGCTAGCGCCCCGGGACAGGGGAGCAGCTATGGCTACACCTTC,CASAPGQGSSYGYTF
-,TRBJ2-5,-,TRBV7-9,TGTGCCAGCAGCTTAATTGGGGGGCGAAAGATCGAGACCCAGTACTTC,CASSLIGGRKIETQYF
few,TRBJ2-5,-,TRBV12-3/TRBV12-4,TGTGCCAGCAGTTTGGGGGATCGTGGCGGGGCCCTCCAAGAGACCCAGTACTTC,CASSLGDRGGALQETQYF
-,TRBJ2-3,TRBD1,TRBV10-2,TGCGCCAGCATCAGGGGACAGGGTAAAGATACGCAGTATTTT,CASIRGQGKDTQYF
many,TRBJ1-5,-,TRBV12-3/TRBV12-4,TGTGCCAGCAGTTTACGGAGCAATCAGCCCCAGCATTTT,CASSLRSNQPQHF
few,TRBJ1-1,-,TRBV5-1,TGCGCCAGCAGCTTAGACCAGGGGAACACTGAAGCTTTCTTT,CASSLDQGNTEAFF
few,TRBJ1-3,-,TRBV18,TGTGCCAGCTCACCATCGGGGGTCCCTGGAAACACCATATATTTT,CASSPSGVPGNTIYF
few,TRBJ2-7,TRBD2,TRBV5-1,TGCGCCAGCAGACGGGGGGCCTACGAGCAGTACTTC,CASRRGAYEQYF
few,TRBJ2-5,TRBD1,TRBV11-2,TGTGCCAGCAGCTCGGGACAGGGGGTCGCTAGCGGCCAAGAGACCCAGTACTTC,CASSSGQGVASGQETQYF
many,TRBJ2-5,-,TRBV5-1,TGCGCCAGCAGCCCGGGTCGTTTGCAAGAGACCCAGTACTTC,CASSPGRLQETQYF
-,TRBJ2-2,TRBD2,TRBV29-1,TGCAGCGTTCTGATCGGGGACTATAACACCGGGGAGCTGTTTTTT,CSVLIGDYNTGELFF
few,TRBJ2-5,-,TRBV2,TGTGCCAGCAATAGACAGGTTCAAGAGACCCAGTACTTC,CASNRQVQETQYF
few,TRBJ1-4,TRBD1,TRBV6-5,TGTGCCAGCAGTTGGGCAGGGGGCTCGGCTAATGAAAAACTGTTTTTT,CASSWAGGSANEKLFF
few,TRBJ1-1,-,TRBV9,TGTGCCAGCAGCTGGGACGCAGAGAGCACTGAAGCTTTCTTT,CASSWDAESTEAFF
few,TRBJ2-5,-,TRBV6-5,TGTGCCAGCAGTTACTCCATGATCCAAGAGACCCAGTACTTC,CASSYSMIQETQYF
-,TRBJ1-1,-,TRBV29-1,TGCAGCGTTCAAAACCCTGAAGCTTTCTTT,CSVQNPEAFF
-,TRBJ1-1,-,TRBV25-1,TGTGCCAGCAGTGCCACTCAGTCGGGTACTGAAGCTTTCTTT,CASSATQSGTEAFF
-,TRBJ1-6,-,TRBV4-2,TGTGCCAGCAGCCAAGATCGGCCGGGTTTGGGGGGGTCACCCCTCCACTTT,CASSQDRPGLGGSPLHF